This paragraph covers one TCR beta chain sequence. Its binding antigen is unknown. No much larger clone is present one base from it, and per-base qualities are unavailable. Stable Graves' hyperthyroidism was defined as no progression to ophthalmopathy during 18 months of follow-up. Hyperthyroidism patients were newly diagnosed, had a disease duration of under 2 months, and were aged 18 to 65 years. Any patient with an uncontrolled infection, another autoimmune disease, pregnancy or lactation was excluded. Diagnoses relied on clinical symptoms, serum thyroxine and TRAb, thyroid ultrasound and orbital computed tomography. PBMCs were separated from 8 to 10 ml of fresh peripheral blood using Ficoll-Paque density gradient centrifugation. Total RNA was extracted with Trizol reagent, and quality was checked on an Agilent 2100 Bioanalyzer. At the junction V is shortened by 3 bases and J by 7 bases; bases outside the gene matches: 16. Reading from cysteine to phenylalanine, the CDR3 counts 17 amino acids. The DNA shown is the 51-base CDR3, in frame from base 1. In the germline V gene (reference sequence), CDR1 corresponds to DFQATT and CDR2 to SNEGSKA.

The sample is drawn from a study of T cells in Graves' hyperthyroidism and ophthalmopathy (dated by TCRdb to the late 2010s). Some background on the complete study: Peripheral blood samples were taken at initial diagnosis, before any treatment was given. After blood sampling, hyperthyroidism patients were treated with methimazole at a starting dose of 30 mg daily, and ophthalmopathy patients were treated with high-dose intravenous methylprednisolone. For training and testing, the roughly 93 patients in the discovery cohort were randomly divided in a 7:3 ratio. Prospective prediction of ophthalmopathy was tested in an independent validation cohort consisting of 18 to 20 hyperthyroidism patients and some 15 patients who later progressed to ophthalmopathy. Thyroid tissue and blood T-cell repertoires from about 6 Graves' hyperthyroidism patients were also compared in the study. TCR Vbeta CDR3 sequencing of some 140 peripheral blood samples (under 45 ophthalmopathy, about 80 hyperthyroidism and some 17 progressor patients) is reported in the paper. A discovery cohort of about a hundred patients, roughly 43 with Graves' ophthalmopathy and fewer than 65 with stable Graves' hyperthyroidism, was used to find distinguishing TCR V-J signatures.

The full study reports these points: No statistical method was used to fix the sample size in advance, and group allocation was not hidden from the investigators. In validation, the model predicted progression to ophthalmopathy with 55% to 71% sensitivity and roughly 75% specificity, a median of around 6.6 months before onset. Blood samples also contained most of the expanded thyroid clonotypes (frequency above 0.001), which suggests that blood repertoires may reflect thyroid immune responses. A model built on a 13 V-J signature distinguished ophthalmopathy from stable hyperthyroidism, reaching about 89% sensitivity and around 82% specificity in cross-validation and 80%/75% in testing.

The TCR beta CDR3 regions were amplified from the RNA transcripts. A first-round RT-PCR of the TCR CDR3 used the HTBI primer set with the Qiagen OneStep RT-PCR kit. Libraries were constructed in a second round of multiplex PCR, after which size selection and purification were carried out. The libraries were sequenced on an Illumina HiSeq2000 using paired-end 100 bp reads. The source study handled its data this way. SOAPnuke was used to process the raw data, removing reads that contained adapters or uncalled bases, had a mean Phred below 15, or lacked an exact match to the constant primer or identifier. High-quality paired reads were merged with COPE v1.2.5, and unique nucleotide sequences were defined as clonotypes. Clonotypes were aligned to IMGT TRBV, TRBD and TRBJ reference segments using MiTCR v1.1. The analysis included only V-J combinations with a frequency above 0.0001, which together covered more than 98% of the repertoires. The TCS score was defined as the ratio of F50 (clonal expansion) to E x V (chaos), calculated using BLOSUM62-based TCRdist between CDR3 peptides within each V-J. Welch's t-statistics and random forest reduced around 510 V-J features to 10 to 15, which were used in a naive Bayes classifier (R e1071). The raw public reads went through TCRdb reprocessing: fastp at Q25, MiXCR clone calling, in-frame beta chains kept. CDR3 protein sequences are deduplicated, and each keeps its most common genes and DNA. These V and J calls rely on TCRdb rather than the paper's analysis. The table for this sample lists 540,000 or so distinct CDR3 sequences; approximately 14% of them were counted only once. The top ten clonotypes cover 7.3% of the sample.

The sequence joins TRBV20-1 to TRBJ2-2; 8 middle bases align to TRBD1. The sequence came from a woman aged 25 to 39 with Graves' hyperthyroidism. Sequenced: blood. The CDR3 region: CSASDSRDRRNLGELFF. The DNA is as follows: TGCAGTGCTAGTGACTCCAGGGACAGGCGAAACCTCGGGGAGCTGTTTTTT.